A single sample gave rise to the 6 T cell receptor beta chains below, sequenced in a study of blood T cell repertoires in COVID-19. Some clones are missing from TCRdb's copy, which holds only in-frame ones; the method was immunoSEQ multiplex PCR. The sample has fewer than 120,000 clones; about 88% are singletons. Material for sequencing was peripheral blood. The receptors derive from a woman aged 45-59 years with acute or convalescent COVID-19.

V gene TRBV7-6 combines with J gene TRBJ2-5, with a possible D match to TRBD2 (5 bases). Germline lookup yields CDR1 SGHVS and CDR2 FNYEAQ. The CDR3 is 15 residues long. Trimming removed 6 bases from V and 5 bases from J, with 19 bases in between. CDR3: CASSSIRTGSETQYF. DNA for the CDR3: TGTGCCAGCAGTTCTATTCGGACTGGATCGGAGACCCAGTACTTC.

This chain links TRBV2 with TRBJ2-1, with 7 bases fitting TRBD2. Trimming took 6 bases from V and 7 from J; bases not matched to a gene: 15. Germline V CDR1 and CDR2: SNHLY, FYNNEI. The CDR3 sequence is 16 residues long. DNA for the CDR3: TGTGCCAGCAGCGCCCCAGGCGCGGGAGCGGGAAATGAGCAGTTCTTC. It specifies CASSAPGAGAGNEQFF.

This clone was picked up a small number of times. The chain carries TRBV7-2 and TRBJ1-1, with 11 bases matching TRBD1. Germline V gene data show CDR1 as SGHTA and CDR2 as FQGNSA. V shed 5 bases, J shed 1 base, and the junction held 3 bases outside the gene matches. This CDR3 region has 15 residues. The CDR3 region is CASSPGTGGNTEAFF. The CDR3 bases are TGTGCCAGCAGCCCAGGGACAGGGGGGAACACTGAAGCTTTCTTT.

This clone has only one observation. V gene TRBV30 combines with J gene TRBJ2-1, with D perhaps TRBD1 (5 bases). The V gene's germline CDR1 is GTSNPN and CDR2 SVGIG (reference sequence). The CDR3 loop spans 15 amino acids. The germline V and J ends were trimmed by 3 bases and 3 bases, with 15 bases remaining between them. In DNA form, the CDR3 reads TGTGCCTGGAGGGCAGGGAAAGGGGTCTACAATGAGCAGTTCTTC. This gives the protein CAWRAGKGVYNEQFF.

The chain carries TRBV30 and TRBJ1-6; a weak D match, TRBD1 (6 bases). Germline V gives CDR1 GTSNPN, CDR2 SVGIG (reference sequence). V was trimmed by 0 bases and J by 10 bases, leaving 13 bases between them. The CDR3 has 14 residues. CDR3: CAWSVGQGGSPLHF. The CDR3 DNA sequence: TGTGCCTGGAGTGTGGGACAAGGGGGATCACCCCTCCACTTT.

This sequence joins TRBV4-1 and TRBJ2-7; D gene ambiguous. V shed 0 bases and J shed 7 bases, with 16 bases lying between them. The CDR3 consists of 15 residues. In germline, CDR1 is MGHRA, CDR2 YSYEKL. CDR3 residues: CASSQELAALWEQYF. The CDR3 nucleotides are TGCGCCAGCAGCCAAGAATTAGCCGCGCTTTGGGAGCAGTACTTC.